This TCR beta chain was captured by sequencing in a study of OX40 agonist ivuxolimab in advanced cancers. The study's findings and limits: Average numbers of expanded clones were greater in CD8+ T cells than in CD4+. Compared with others, partial responders at 0.1-3.0 mg/kg displayed clonal expansion among the lowest.

Points on this clone: Its antigen is still unknown.

Clones were read by immunoSEQ multiplex PCR, and TCRdb kept only the in-frame ones, dropping some. The sample has about 78,000 clones, roughly 93% seen once. V was pared by 5 bases and J by 11 bases, with 18 bases between. In germline, CDR1 is LGHNT, CDR2 FRNRAP. The length of the CDR3 is 14 residues. Individuals having autoimmune disease history or systemic immunosuppression were not enrolled. Blood samples were obtained at baseline, cycle 4 day 1, and cycle 7 day 1. The sequence was obtained from an adult with an advanced solid tumor such as melanoma, head and neck, liver or kidney cancer. The chain uses TRBV12-5 and TRBJ1-4, with D hard to call. Specimen: CD4+ or CD8+ T cells sorted from blood, collected in a trial of the OX40 agonist ivuxolimab. CDR3 region: CASGNAREPKKLFF. CDR3 nucleotides: TGTGCTAGTGGTAACGCTAGGGAGCCGAAGAAACTGTTTTTT.